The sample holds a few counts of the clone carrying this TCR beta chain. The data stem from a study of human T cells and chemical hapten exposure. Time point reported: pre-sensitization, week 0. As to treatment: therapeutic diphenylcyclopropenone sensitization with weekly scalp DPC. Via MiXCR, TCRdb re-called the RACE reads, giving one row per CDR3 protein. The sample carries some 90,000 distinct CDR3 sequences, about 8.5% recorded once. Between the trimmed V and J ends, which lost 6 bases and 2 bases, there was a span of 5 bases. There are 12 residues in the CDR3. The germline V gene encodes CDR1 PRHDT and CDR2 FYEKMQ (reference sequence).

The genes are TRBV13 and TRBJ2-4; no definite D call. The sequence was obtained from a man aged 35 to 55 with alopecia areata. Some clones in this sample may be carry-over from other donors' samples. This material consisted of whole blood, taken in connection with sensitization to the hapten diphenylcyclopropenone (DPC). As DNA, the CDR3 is TGTGCCAGCAGTGGAACCAAAAACATTCAGTACTTC. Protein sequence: CASSGTKNIQYF.